This TCR beta chain is from a study of blood T cell repertoires in COVID-19. Study details: Samples came from the United States, Italy and Spain, spanning acute and convalescent COVID-19. T cells, B-cell-depleted T cells, or PBMCs supplied cDNA or gDNA.

In the authors' workflow: Amplifying reference gene primers gave estimates of nucleated cell counts. Sequenced by immunoSEQ multiplex PCR; TCRdb stores in-frame clones only, minus some. From that table come the V and J calls and clone size; the DNA was used to work out D and trimming. The sample consists of about 170,000 clones, approximately 86% of them appearing once. Seattle's enrolled individuals joined amid active infection and were then monitored longitudinally. This CDR3 is built from 14 residues. V was cut by 4 bases and J by 4 bases, with 15 bases left in between. CDR1 and CDR2 from the germline V gene are SGHTS and YDEGEE.

The chain uses TRBV5-8 and TRBJ2-7, with D possibly being TRBD2 (5 bases). Sequencing was carried out using peripheral blood. The sequence was obtained from a woman over 75 with COVID-19, enrolled during active disease. The CDR3 loop is CASSTPGSGYEQYF. The CDR3 nucleotides read TGTGCCAGCAGCACCCCGGGGTCGGGATACGAGCAGTACTTC.